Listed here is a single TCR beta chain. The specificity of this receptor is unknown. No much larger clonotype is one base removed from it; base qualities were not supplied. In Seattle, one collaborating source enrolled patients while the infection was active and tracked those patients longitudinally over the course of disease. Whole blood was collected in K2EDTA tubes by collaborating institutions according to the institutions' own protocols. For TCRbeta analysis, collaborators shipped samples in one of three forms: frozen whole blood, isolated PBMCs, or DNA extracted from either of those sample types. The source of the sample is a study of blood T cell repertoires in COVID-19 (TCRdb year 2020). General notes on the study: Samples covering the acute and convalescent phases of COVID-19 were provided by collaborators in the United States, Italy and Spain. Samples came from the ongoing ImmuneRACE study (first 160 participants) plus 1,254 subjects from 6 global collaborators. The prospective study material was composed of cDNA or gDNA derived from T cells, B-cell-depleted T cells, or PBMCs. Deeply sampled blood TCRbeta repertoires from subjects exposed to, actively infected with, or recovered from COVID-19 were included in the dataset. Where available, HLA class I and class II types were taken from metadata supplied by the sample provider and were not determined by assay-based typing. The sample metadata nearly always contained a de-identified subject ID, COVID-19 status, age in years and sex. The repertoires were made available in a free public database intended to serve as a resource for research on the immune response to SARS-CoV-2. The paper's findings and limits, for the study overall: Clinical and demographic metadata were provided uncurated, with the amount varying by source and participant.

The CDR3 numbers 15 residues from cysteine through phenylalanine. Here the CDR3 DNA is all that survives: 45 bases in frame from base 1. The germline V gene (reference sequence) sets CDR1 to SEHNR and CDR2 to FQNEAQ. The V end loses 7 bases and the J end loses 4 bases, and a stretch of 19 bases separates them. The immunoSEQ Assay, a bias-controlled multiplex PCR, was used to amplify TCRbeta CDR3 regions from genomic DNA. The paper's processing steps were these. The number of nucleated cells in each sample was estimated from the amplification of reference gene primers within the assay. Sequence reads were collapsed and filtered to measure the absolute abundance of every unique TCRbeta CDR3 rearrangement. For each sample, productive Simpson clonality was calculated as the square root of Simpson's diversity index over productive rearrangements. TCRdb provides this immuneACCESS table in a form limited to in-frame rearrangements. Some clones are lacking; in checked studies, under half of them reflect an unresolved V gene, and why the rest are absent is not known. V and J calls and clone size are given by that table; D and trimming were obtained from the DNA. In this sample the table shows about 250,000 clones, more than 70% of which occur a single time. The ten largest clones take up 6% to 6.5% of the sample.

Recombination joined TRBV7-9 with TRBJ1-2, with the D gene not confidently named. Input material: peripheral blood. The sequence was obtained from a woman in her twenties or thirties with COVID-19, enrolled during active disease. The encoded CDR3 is CASTPGYSSFYGYTF. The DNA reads TGTGCCAGCACCCCTGGGTACAGCTCCTTCTATGGCTACACCTTC.